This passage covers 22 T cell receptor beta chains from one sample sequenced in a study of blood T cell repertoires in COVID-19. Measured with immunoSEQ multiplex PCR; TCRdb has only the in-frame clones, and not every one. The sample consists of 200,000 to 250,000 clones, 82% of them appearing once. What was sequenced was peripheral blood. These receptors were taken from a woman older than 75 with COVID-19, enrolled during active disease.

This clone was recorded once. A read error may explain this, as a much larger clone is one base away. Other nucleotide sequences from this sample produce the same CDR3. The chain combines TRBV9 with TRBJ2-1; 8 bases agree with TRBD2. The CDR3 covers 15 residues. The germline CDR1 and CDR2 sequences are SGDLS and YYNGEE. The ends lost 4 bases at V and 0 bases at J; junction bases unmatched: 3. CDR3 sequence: CASSSSGSSYNEQFF. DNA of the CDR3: TGTGCCAGCAGCTCGAGCGGGAGCTCCTACAATGAGCAGTTCTTC.

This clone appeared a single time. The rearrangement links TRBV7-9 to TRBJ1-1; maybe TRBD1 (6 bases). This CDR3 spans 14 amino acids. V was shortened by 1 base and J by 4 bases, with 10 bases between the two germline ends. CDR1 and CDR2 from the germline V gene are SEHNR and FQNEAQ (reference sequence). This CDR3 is CASSLDGGPTEAFF. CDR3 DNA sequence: TGTGCCAGCAGCTTAGACGGGGGGCCCACTGAAGCTTTCTTT.

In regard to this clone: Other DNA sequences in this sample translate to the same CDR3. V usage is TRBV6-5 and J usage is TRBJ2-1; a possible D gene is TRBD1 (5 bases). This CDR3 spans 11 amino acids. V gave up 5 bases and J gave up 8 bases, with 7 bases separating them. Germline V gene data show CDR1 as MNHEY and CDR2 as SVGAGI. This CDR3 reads CASSRGDEQFF. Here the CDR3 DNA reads TGTGCCAGCAGTAGGGGCGATGAGCAGTTCTTC.

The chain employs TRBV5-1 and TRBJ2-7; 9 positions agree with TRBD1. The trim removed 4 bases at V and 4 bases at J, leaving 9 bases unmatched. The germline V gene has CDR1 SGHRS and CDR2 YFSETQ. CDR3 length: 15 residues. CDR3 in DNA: TGCGCCAGCAGCCTCACCGCGGGACAGGGTTACGAGCAGTACTTC. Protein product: CASSLTAGQGYEQYF.

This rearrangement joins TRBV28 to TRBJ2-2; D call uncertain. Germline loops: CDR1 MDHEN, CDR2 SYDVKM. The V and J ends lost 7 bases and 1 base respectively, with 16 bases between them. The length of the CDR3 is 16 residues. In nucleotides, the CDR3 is TGTGCCAGCACCTTCCTGGGCAGGAAGAACACCGGGGAGCTGTTTTTT. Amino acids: CASTFLGRKNTGELFF.

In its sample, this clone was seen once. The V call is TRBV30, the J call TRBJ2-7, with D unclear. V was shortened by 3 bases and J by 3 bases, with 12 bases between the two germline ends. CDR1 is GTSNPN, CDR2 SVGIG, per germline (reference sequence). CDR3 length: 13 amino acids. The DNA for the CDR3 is TGTGCCTGGAGATCCCCTCCCCTCTACGAGCAGTACTTC. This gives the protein CAWRSPPLYEQYF.

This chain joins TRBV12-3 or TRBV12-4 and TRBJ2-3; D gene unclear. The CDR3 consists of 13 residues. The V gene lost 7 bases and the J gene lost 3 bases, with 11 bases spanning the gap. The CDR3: CASTLGGTDTQYF. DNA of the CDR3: TGTGCCAGCACCCTAGGCGGAACAGATACGCAGTATTTT.

This CDR3 is CASSFSVTGELFF. CDR3 sequence (DNA): TGTGCCAGCAGTTTTTCAGTCACCGGGGAGCTGTTTTTT. V usage is TRBV12-3 or TRBV12-4 and J usage is TRBJ2-2, with unresolved D. The CDR3 runs to 13 residues. The germline V and J ends were trimmed by 3 bases and 4 bases, with 6 bases remaining between them.

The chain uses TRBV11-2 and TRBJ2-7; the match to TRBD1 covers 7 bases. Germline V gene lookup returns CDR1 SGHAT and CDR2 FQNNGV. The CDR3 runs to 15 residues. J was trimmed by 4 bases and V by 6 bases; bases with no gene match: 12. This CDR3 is CASSRTPGQKYEQYF. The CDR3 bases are TGTGCCAGCAGTCGGACTCCGGGACAGAAATACGAGCAGTACTTC.

CDR3 in DNA: TGCGCCAGCAGCGCCGCGACGGACAGAATGGCCTACGAGCAGTACTTC. It translates to CASSAATDRMAYEQYF. The rearrangement joins TRBV5-1 to TRBJ2-7; a possible D gene is TRBD1 (6 bases). Germline CDR1 reads SGHRS; CDR2 reads YFSETQ. V lost 4 bases, J lost 2 bases, and 19 bases lay in between. The CDR3 loop spans 16 amino acids.

CDR3 amino acids: CSVGSGYNEQFF. CDR3 in DNA: TGCAGCGTTGGAAGCGGTTACAATGAGCAGTTCTTC. The chain combines TRBV29-1 with TRBJ2-1, with a weak D call TRBD2 (5 bases). The CDR3 sequence is 12 residues long. The V end was cut by 4 bases, the J end by 4 bases, with 8 bases between. The V gene's germline CDR1 is SQVTM and CDR2 ANQGSEA.

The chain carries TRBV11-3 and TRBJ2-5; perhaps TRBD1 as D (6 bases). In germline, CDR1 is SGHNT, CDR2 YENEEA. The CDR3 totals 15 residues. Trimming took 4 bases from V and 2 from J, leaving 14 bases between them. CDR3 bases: TGTGCCAGCAGCTCAACCGGGACAAGACAAGAGACCCAGTACTTC. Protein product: CASSSTGTRQETQYF.

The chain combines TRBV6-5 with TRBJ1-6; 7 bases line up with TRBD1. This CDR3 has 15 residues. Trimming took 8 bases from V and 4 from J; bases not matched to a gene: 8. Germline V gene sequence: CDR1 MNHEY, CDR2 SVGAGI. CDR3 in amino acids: CASQPGTAYNSPLHF. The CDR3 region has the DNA TGTGCCAGCCAACCCGGGACAGCATATAATTCACCCCTCCACTTT.

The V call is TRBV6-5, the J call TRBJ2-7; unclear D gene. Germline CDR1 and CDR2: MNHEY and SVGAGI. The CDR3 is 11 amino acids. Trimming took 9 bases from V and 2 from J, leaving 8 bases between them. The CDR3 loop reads CASSTAYEQYF. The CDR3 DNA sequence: TGTGCCAGTTCAACAGCCTACGAGCAGTACTTC.

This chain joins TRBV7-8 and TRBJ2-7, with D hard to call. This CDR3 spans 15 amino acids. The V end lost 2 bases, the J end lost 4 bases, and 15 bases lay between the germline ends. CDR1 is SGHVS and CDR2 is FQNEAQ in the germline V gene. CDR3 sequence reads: CASSLTQVSPYEQYF. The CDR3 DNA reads TGTGCCAGCAGCTTAACCCAGGTCAGCCCTTACGAGCAGTACTTC.

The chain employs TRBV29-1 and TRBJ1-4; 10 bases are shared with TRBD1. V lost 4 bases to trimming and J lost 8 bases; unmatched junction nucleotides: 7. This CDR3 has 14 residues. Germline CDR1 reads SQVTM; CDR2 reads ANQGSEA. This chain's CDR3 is CSVVGDRGREKLFF. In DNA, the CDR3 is TGCAGCGTTGTGGGGGACAGGGGCCGGGAAAAACTGTTTTTT.

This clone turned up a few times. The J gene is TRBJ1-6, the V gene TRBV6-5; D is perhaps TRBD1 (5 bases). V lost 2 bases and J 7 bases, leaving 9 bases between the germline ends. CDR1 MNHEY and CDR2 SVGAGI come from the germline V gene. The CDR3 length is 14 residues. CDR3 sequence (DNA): TGTGCCAGCAGTTACCAGACAGTAAATTCACCCCTCCACTTT. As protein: CASSYQTVNSPLHF.

The CDR3 here is CASSSDRGGTDTQYF. The CDR3 DNA is TGTGCCAGCAGTTCAGACAGGGGGGGCACAGATACGCAGTATTTT. The J gene is TRBJ2-3, the V gene TRBV5-6, with 9 nucleotides matching TRBD1. This CDR3 comprises 15 residues. Germline lookup yields CDR1 SGHDT and CDR2 YYEEEE. V shed 5 bases and J 1 base; nucleotides not matched to a gene: 5.

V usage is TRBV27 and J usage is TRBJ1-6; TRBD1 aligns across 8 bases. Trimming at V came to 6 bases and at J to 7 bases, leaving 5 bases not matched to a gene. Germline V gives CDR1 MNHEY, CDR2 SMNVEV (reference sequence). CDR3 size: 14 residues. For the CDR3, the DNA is TGTGCCAGCAGGAGGACAGGGTCCAATTCACCCCTCCACTTT. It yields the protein CASRRTGSNSPLHF.

The CDR3 reads CAWSAASGATDTQYF. CDR3 DNA sequence: TGTGCCTGGAGTGCGGCTAGCGGGGCCACAGATACGCAGTATTTT. This chain joins TRBV30 and TRBJ2-3; 9 nucleotides match TRBD2. The length of the CDR3 is 15 residues. Per germline, CDR1 GTSNPN and CDR2 SVGIG (reference sequence). J was trimmed by 2 bases and V by 1 base; bases with no gene match: 4.

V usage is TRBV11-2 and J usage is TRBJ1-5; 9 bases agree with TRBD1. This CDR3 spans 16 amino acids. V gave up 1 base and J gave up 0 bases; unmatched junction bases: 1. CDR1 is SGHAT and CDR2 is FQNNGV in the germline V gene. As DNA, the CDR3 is TGTGCCAGCAGCTTAGGGGGACAGGGTAGCAATCAGCCCCAGCATTTT. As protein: CASSLGGQGSNQPQHF.

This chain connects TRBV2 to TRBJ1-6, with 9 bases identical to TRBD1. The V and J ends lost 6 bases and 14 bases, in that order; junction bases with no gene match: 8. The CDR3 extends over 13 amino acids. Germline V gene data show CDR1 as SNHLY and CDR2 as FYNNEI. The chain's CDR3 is CASRDRGFYTLHF. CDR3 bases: TGTGCCAGCAGGGACAGGGGATTCTATACCCTCCACTTT.